This T cell receptor beta chain was sequenced in a study of T cell clonotyping in hematopoietic cell transplantation. TCRdb's copy holds only in-frame clones and misses some; the assay was immunoSEQ multiplex PCR. The table lists approximately 8,000 clones, around 90% of them singletons. Samples: about 28 days before transplant, then days 30, 100 and 180 after. The CDR3 totals 14 residues. J gave up 1 base and V 8 bases, and 2 bases lay outside the gene matches. CDR1 SGHDT and CDR2 YYEEEE come from the germline V gene. This chain links TRBV5-6 with TRBJ2-6; TRBD1 matches at 8 bases. Specimen: PBMCs, collected 180 days after allogeneic stem cell transplant. The clonotype originates from a female patient aged 50-59 years who had an allogeneic stem cell transplant from an unrelated donor, so the T cells may come from the graft donor. Some clones in this sample may be carry-over from other donors' samples. The CDR3 spells CASQGASGANVLTF. In DNA form, the CDR3 reads TGTGCCAGTCAGGGGGCTTCTGGGGCCAACGTCCTGACTTTC.